These T cell receptor beta chains were read from a single sample in a study of cytomegalovirus exposure and HLA in healthy donors. Clones were sequenced by immunoSEQ multiplex PCR, and TCRdb holds only the in-frame ones, with some missing. This sample carries under 150,000 clones, 84% of them seen once, and the ten largest clones take roughly 2.7%. Sequencing was carried out using PBMCs. Source of these receptors: a middle-aged man in good health and CMV-seronegative. The CDR3 runs from the conserved cysteine through the conserved F or W. D genes are given only for firm matches. Not all rows give a size; the values are once, few, many and, for expanded clones, a class.

d_call: .; clone_size: .; j_call: TRBJ2-7; v_call: TRBV6-1; cdr3_aa: CARGDKDEQYF; cdr3_nt: TGTGCCAGGGGGGACAAGGACGAGCAGTACTTC
d_call: .; clone_size: .; j_call: TRBJ1-6; v_call: TRBV19; cdr3_aa: CASGGSSYNSPLHF; cdr3_nt: TGTGCCAGTGGGGGGAGCTCCTATAATTCACCCCTCCACTTT
d_call: TRBD1; clone_size: .; j_call: TRBJ2-7; v_call: TRBV5-1; cdr3_aa: CASSPGQNGYEQYF; cdr3_nt: TGCGCCAGCAGCCCGGGACAGAACGGCTACGAGCAGTACTTC
d_call: .; clone_size: .; j_call: TRBJ1-5; v_call: TRBV7-2; cdr3_aa: CASSLVGTGQPQHF; cdr3_nt: TGTGCCAGCAGCTTAGTTGGCACGGGTCAGCCCCAGCATTTT
d_call: TRBD2; clone_size: .; j_call: TRBJ2-3; v_call: TRBV6-6; cdr3_aa: CASSYIGTSSDTQYF; cdr3_nt: TGTGCCAGCAGTTACATTGGGACTAGTTCTGATACGCAGTATTTT
d_call: TRBD2; clone_size: .; j_call: TRBJ2-1; v_call: TRBV18; cdr3_aa: CASSPSGTSTHEQFF; cdr3_nt: TGTGCCAGCTCACCATCCGGGACTAGCACCCATGAGCAGTTCTTC
d_call: TRBD1; clone_size: .; j_call: TRBJ2-1; v_call: TRBV2; cdr3_aa: CASHQWLQGAIGSYNEQFF; cdr3_nt: TGTGCCAGCCATCAGTGGTTACAGGGGGCCATCGGCTCCTACAATGAGCAGTTCTTC
d_call: TRBD1; clone_size: .; j_call: TRBJ2-1; v_call: TRBV4-3; cdr3_aa: CASSQVVGTGYNEQFF; cdr3_nt: TGCGCCAGCAGCCAAGTGGTCGGGACAGGGTACAATGAGCAGTTCTTC
d_call: .; clone_size: .; j_call: TRBJ2-5; v_call: TRBV4-2; cdr3_aa: CASRRSGQETQYF; cdr3_nt: TGTGCCAGCCGACGTAGCGGACAAGAGACCCAGTACTTC
d_call: TRBD2; clone_size: once; j_call: TRBJ2-3; v_call: TRBV7-9; cdr3_aa: CASSTISGGLADTQYF; cdr3_nt: TGTGCCAGCAGCACCATTAGCGGGGGGCTTGCAGATACGCAGTATTTT
d_call: TRBD1; clone_size: .; j_call: TRBJ2-1; v_call: TRBV7-9; cdr3_aa: CASSPDRGNYNEQFF; cdr3_nt: TGTGCCAGCAGCCCCGACAGGGGGAACTACAATGAGCAGTTCTTC
d_call: TRBD1; clone_size: .; j_call: TRBJ2-7; v_call: TRBV7-9; cdr3_aa: CASSPGQGESYEQYF; cdr3_nt: TGTGCCAGCAGCCCAGGACAGGGAGAATCCTACGAGCAGTACTTC
d_call: TRBD1; clone_size: once; j_call: TRBJ1-2; v_call: TRBV5-1; cdr3_aa: CASSLMNTGAGYTF; cdr3_nt: TGCGCCAGCAGCTTAATGAACACAGGGGCTGGCTACACCTTC